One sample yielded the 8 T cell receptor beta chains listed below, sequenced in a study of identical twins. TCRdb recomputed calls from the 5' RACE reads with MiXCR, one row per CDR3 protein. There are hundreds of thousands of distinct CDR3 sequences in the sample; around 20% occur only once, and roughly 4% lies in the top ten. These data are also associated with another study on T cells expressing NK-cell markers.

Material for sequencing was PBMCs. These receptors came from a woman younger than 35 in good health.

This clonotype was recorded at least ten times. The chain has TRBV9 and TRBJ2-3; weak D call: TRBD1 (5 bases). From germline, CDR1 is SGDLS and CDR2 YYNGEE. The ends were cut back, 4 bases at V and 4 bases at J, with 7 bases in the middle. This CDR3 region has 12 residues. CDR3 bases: TGTGCCAGCAGCCCAGGGTCAGATACGCAGTATTTT. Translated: CASSPGSDTQYF.

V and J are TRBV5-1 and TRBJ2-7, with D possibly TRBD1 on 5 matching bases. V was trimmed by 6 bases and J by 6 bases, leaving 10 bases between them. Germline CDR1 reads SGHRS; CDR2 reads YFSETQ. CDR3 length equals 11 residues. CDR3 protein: CASTFTGEQYF. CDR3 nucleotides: TGCGCCAGCACCTTTACAGGCGAGCAGTACTTC.

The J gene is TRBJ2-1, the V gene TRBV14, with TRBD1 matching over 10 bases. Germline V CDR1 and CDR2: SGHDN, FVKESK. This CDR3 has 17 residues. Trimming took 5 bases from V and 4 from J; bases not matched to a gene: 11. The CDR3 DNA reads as TGTGCCAGCAGCTCTACTCTGACAGGGGGCGCGTACAATGAGCAGTTCTTC. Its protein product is CASSSTLTGGAYNEQFF.

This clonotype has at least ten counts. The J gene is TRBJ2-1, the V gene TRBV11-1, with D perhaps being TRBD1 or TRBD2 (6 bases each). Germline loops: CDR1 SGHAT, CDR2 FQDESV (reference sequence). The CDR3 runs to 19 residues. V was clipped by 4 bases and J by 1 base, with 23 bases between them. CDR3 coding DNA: TGTGCCAGCAGCTCAACGGGAGCCGGTAAAGGGGGGTCCTACAATGAGCAGTTCTTC. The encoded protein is CASSSTGAGKGGSYNEQFF.

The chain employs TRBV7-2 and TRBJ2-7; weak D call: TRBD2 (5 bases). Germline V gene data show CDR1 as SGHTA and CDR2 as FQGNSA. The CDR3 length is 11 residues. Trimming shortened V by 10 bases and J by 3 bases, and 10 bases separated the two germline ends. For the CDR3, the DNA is TGTGCCATACAAGAGGGCTACGAGCAGTACTTC. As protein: CAIQEGYEQYF.

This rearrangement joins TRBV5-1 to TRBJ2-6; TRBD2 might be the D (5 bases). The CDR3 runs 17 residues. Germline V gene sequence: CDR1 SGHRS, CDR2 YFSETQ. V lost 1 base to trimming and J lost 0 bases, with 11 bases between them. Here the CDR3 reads CASSLREHLSGANVLTF. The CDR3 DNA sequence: TGCGCCAGCAGCTTGCGGGAACACCTCTCTGGGGCCAACGTCCTGACTTTC.

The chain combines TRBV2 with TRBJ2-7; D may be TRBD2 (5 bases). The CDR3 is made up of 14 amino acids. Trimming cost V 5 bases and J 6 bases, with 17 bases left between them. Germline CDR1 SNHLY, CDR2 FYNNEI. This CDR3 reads CASSPRDGIVEQYF. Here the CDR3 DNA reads TGTGCCAGCAGTCCCCGGGATGGGATCGTCGAGCAGTACTTC. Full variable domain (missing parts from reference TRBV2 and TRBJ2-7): EPEVTQTPSHQVTQMGQEVILRCVPISNHLYFYWYRQILGQKVEFLVSFYNNEISEKSEIFDDQFSVERPDGSNFTLKIRSTKLEDSAMYFCASSPRDGIVEQYFGPGTRLTVT.

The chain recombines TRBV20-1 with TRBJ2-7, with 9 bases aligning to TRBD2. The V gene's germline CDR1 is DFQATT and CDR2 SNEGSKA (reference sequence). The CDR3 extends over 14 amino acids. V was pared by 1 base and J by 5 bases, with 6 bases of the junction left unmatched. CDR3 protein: CSARVAGAPNEQYF. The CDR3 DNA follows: TGCAGTGCTAGAGTAGCGGGGGCCCCCAACGAGCAGTACTTC.